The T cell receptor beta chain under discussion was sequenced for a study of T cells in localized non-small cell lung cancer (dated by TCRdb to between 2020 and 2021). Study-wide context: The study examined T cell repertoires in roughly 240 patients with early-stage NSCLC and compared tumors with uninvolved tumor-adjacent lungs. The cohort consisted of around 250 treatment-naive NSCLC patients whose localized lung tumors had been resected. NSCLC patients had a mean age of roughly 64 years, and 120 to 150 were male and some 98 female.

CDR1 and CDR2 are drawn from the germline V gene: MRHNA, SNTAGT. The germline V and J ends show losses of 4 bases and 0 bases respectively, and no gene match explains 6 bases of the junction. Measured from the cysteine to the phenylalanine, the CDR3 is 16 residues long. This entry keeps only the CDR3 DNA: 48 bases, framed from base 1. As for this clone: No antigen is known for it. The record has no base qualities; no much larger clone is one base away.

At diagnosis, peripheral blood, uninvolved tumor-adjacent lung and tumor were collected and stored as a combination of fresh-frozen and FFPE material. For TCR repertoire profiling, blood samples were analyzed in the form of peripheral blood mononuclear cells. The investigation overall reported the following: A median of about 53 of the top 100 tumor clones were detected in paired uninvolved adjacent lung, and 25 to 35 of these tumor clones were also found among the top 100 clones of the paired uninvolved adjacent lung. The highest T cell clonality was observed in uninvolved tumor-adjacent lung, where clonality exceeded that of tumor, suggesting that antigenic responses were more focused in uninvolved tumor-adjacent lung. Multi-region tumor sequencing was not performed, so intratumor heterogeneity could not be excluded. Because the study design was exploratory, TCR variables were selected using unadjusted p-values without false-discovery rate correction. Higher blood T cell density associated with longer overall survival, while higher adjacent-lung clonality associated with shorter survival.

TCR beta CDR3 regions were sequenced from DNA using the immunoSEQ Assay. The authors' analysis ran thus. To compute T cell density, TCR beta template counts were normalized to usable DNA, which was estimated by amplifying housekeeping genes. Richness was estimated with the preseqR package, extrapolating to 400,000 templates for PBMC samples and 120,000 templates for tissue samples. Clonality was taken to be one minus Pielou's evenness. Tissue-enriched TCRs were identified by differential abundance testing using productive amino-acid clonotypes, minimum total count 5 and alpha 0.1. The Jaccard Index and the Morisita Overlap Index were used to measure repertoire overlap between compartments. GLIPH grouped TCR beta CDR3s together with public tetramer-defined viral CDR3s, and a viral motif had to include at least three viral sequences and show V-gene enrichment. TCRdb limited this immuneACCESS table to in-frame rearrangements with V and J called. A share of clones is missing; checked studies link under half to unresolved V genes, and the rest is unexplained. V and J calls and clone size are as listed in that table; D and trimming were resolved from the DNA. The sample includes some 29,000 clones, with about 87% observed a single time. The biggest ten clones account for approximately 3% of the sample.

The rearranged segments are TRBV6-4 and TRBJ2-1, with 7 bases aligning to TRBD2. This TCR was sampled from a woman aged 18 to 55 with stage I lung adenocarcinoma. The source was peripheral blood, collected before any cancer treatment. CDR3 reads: CASSARLASSYNEQFF. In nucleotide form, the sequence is TGTGCCAGCAGTGCTCGACTAGCCAGCTCCTACAATGAGCAGTTCTTC.